One sample yielded the 3 T cell receptor beta chains listed below, sequenced in a study of T cell responses to AZD1222 COVID-19 vaccine. Here immunoSEQ multiplex PCR was the method, and the copy in TCRdb shows in-frame clones only, minus some. This sample has around 160,000 clones, with approximately 89% found just once. Sequencing used peripheral blood, obtained on day 0 of AZD1222 vaccination. These receptors all stem from an adult in good health.

V and J are TRBV5-4 and TRBJ2-7, with D possibly TRBD2 on 6 matching bases. Germline CDR1 SGHNT, CDR2 YYREEE (reference sequence). The CDR3 contains 14 residues. The ends were cut back, 2 bases at V and 3 bases at J, with 12 bases in the middle. The CDR3 loop is CASSLGTGLYEQYF. CDR3 coding DNA: TGTGCCAGCAGCTTAGGGACGGGACTCTACGAGCAGTACTTC.

This rearrangement joins TRBV5-1 to TRBJ1-1, with 10 nucleotides matching TRBD1. CDR1 is SGHRS and CDR2 is YFSETQ in the germline V gene. The CDR3 consists of 14 residues. V was pared by 4 bases and J by 3 bases, with 3 bases of the junction left unmatched. This chain's CDR3 is CASSHGTGDTEAFF. CDR3 bases: TGCGCCAGCAGCCATGGGACAGGGGACACTGAAGCTTTCTTT.

The chain uses TRBV28 and TRBJ2-1, with unresolved D. This CDR3 has 16 residues. Per germline, CDR1 MDHEN and CDR2 SYDVKM. The V gene lost 2 bases and the J gene lost 5 bases, with 16 bases spanning the gap. CDR3 sequence (DNA): TGTGCCAGCAGTTTAGTACAGACAAAAGGTGACAATGAGCAGTTCTTC. It codes for CASSLVQTKGDNEQFF.